These T cell receptor beta chains were read from a single sample in a study of type 1 regulatory T cells. One entry per CDR3 protein results from TCRdb running MiXCR on the reads. The sample lists under 85,000 distinct CDR3 sequences, just under 50% occurring once. Their recognized antigens are unknown. Sequencing was performed on cultured non-Tr1 T cells, either the whole culture or a sorted T cell fraction (not recorded which). These receptors originate from a human donor in good health. Both conserved end residues are part of each CDR3. The D gene is left open where the match is weak. For some rows the clone size is stated as once, few or many, or as a class when expanded; others skip it.

TRBD1,TRBJ1-2,TRBV20-1,NA,TGCAGTGCTAGAGGTTCGTTTCAGGACAGGGGACCGCTAGCCTATGGCTACACCTTC,CSARGSFQDRGPLAYGYTF
NA,TRBJ1-2,TRBV6-5,NA,TGTGCCAGCAGTACCTCAACAGGGTCTAGAGGTGGCTACACCTTC,CASSTSTGSRGGYTF
NA,TRBJ2-1,TRBV2,NA,TGTGCCAGCAGTCCGTTTGATGAGCAGTTCTTC,CASSPFDEQFF
NA,TRBJ2-5,TRBV11-2,few,TGTGCCAGCAGCTTAGGGACCAAGCATCAAGAGACCCAGTACTTC,CASSLGTKHQETQYF
TRBD1,TRBJ2-2,TRBV5-6,NA,TGTGCCAGCAGCCAGGCGGTCGGGACAGACCGTACCGGGGAGCTGTTTTTT,CASSQAVGTDRTGELFF
TRBD2,TRBJ2-3,TRBV7-2,few,TGTGCCAGCAGCTCCAAAGCGGGGGTTCCAGATACGCAGTATTTT,CASSSKAGVPDTQYF
NA,TRBJ2-1,TRBV20-1,NA,TGCAGTACTCGGGGGTCAATTCGTTTTGGGGACAATGAGCAGTTCTTC,CSTRGSIRFGDNEQFF
NA,TRBJ2-1,TRBV27,few,TGTGCCAGTTCCCCTTCAGGCCAGCGCTCCTACAATGAGCAGTTCTTC,CASSPSGQRSYNEQFF
TRBD1,TRBJ1-6,TRBV20-1,once,TGCAGTGCTAGGGAGGGGGCAGGGCGCAATTCACCCCTCCACTTT,CSAREGAGRNSPLHF
NA,TRBJ1-1,TRBV7-9,NA,TGTGCCAGCAGCGGCTTCATTGAAGCTTTCTTT,CASSGFIEAFF
TRBD2,TRBJ2-7,TRBV11-2,NA,TGTGCCAGCAGGTCCTGGGGGGGGACTCACTACGAGCAGTACTTC,CASRSWGGTHYEQYF
NA,TRBJ1-1,TRBV7-9,NA,TGTGCCAGCAGCCCCCCGGGTCATATGAACACTGAAGCTTTCTTT,CASSPPGHMNTEAFF
TRBD1,TRBJ1-2,TRBV28,few,TGTGCCAGCAGCCAAATCAACAGGGGGCGAGGGGCCCAGTCCTATGGCTACACCTTC,CASSQINRGRGAQSYGYTF